The 32 T cell receptor beta chains in this list originate from one sample, sequenced in a study of regulatory T cells in long-lasting Graves disease. The time point: persistent/refractory GD, antithyroid drugs over 5 years with positive TRAb. The authors made the TCR library using RNA they extracted from PBMCs. Construction of the TCR beta libraries employed iRepertoire HTBI primers in conjunction with Arm-PCR of CDR3 regions. Each CDR3 protein is one row after TCRdb ran MiXCR on the multiplex PCR reads. Of roughly 500,000 distinct CDR3 sequences in the sample, around 20% were seen once. The sequencing here drew on peripheral blood mononuclear cells (PBMCs), taken when the disease was refractory, from a patient treated with antithyroid drugs. Source of these receptors: a female donor with Graves disease.

Ten or more counts support this clonotype. The chain has TRBV11-2 and TRBJ1-2; no reliable D call. Germline CDR1 reads SGHAT; CDR2 reads FQNNGV. Trimming left V 0 bases short and J 4 bases short, with 9 bases between. The CDR3 is made up of 14 amino acids. CDR3 sequence: CASSLDGGIYGYTF. The DNA of the CDR3 is TGTGCCAGCAGCTTAGATGGCGGGATCTATGGCTACACCTTC.

Remarks on this clonotype: A much bigger clone sits one base away, suggesting this may be a read error. In this CDR3 the conserved last residue, phenylalanine or tryptophan, is missing, so a read error is likely. The chain carries TRBV6-1 and TRBJ2-5; the D is unclear. CDR1 and CDR2 (germline): MNHNS, SASEGT. CDR3 size: 11 residues. V lost 2 bases and J lost 11, with 9 bases in between. CDR3 protein: CASSESGWQYS. CDR3 in DNA: TGTGCCAGCAGTGAATCCGGTTGGCAGTACTCC.

This clonotype showed up many times. The chain is built from TRBV27 and TRBJ2-7, with 12 positions matching TRBD2. CDR1 and CDR2 from the germline V gene are MNHEY and SMNVEV (reference sequence). V shed 2 bases, J shed 3 bases, and the junction held 8 bases outside the gene matches. This CDR3 has 17 amino acids. CDR3 protein: CASSLAKSSGRGYEQYF. CDR3 DNA: TGTGCCAGCAGTTTAGCGAAGTCTAGCGGGAGGGGCTACGAGCAGTACTTC.

Comments on this clonotype: This may be a read error, as it is one base from a much larger clone. The chain uses TRBV6-2 or TRBV6-3 and TRBJ1-2; TRBD1 aligns across 9 bases. Germline V gene sequence: CDR1 MNHEY, CDR2 SVGEGT. The CDR3 runs 16 residues. The V segment lost 5 bases and the J segment 4 bases; nucleotides outside the gene matches: 11. The CDR3: CASSPGTGRLSYGYTF. CDR3 nucleotide sequence: TGTGCCAGCAGTCCCGGGACAGGGCGGTTGAGCTATGGCTACACCTTC.

V gene TRBV18 combines with J gene TRBJ1-5; D remains unclear. CDR1 is KGHSH and CDR2 is LQKENI in the germline V gene. The CDR3 covers 13 residues. V was shortened by 2 bases and J by 4 bases, with 6 bases between the two germline ends. CDR3 nucleotide sequence: TGTGCCAGCTCACCAGCGGATAATCAGCCCCAGCATTTT. Amino acid sequence: CASSPADNQPQHF.

The chain is built from TRBV4-1 and TRBJ2-7; 8 nucleotides agree with TRBD2. Per germline, CDR1 MGHRA and CDR2 YSYEKL. There are 15 residues in the CDR3. V gave up 4 bases and J gave up 4 bases; unmatched junction bases: 9. The CDR3 region has the DNA TGCGCCAGCAGCCGGGAGTTTAGCGGGGTTTACGAGCAGTACTTC. Translated, it gives CASSREFSGVYEQYF.

This clonotype was found many times. The J gene is TRBJ2-5, the V gene TRBV28; 12 bases map to TRBD1. The CDR3 loop spans 13 amino acids. V dropped 5 bases and J dropped 8; count of bases not matched to a gene: 3. Per germline, CDR1 MDHEN and CDR2 SYDVKM. The CDR3 coding sequence is TGTGCCAGCAGTGGGACAGGGGGCTTTACCCAGTACTTC. It is translated as CASSGTGGFTQYF.

This clonotype was picked up many times. The chain links TRBV6-1 to TRBJ2-7; D unclear. The CDR3 spans 13 residues. The V gene's germline CDR1 is MNHNS and CDR2 SASEGT. The ends were cut back, 7 bases at V and 0 bases at J, with 10 bases in the middle. DNA of the CDR3: TGTGCCAGCAAACACAGAAGCTCCTACGAGCAGTACTTC. This gives the protein CASKHRSSYEQYF.

This clonotype appeared many times. The V gene is TRBV5-8, the J gene TRBJ1-5, with 8 bases matching TRBD1. Germline-derived CDR1 and CDR2 are SGHTS and YDEGEE. J was trimmed by 2 bases and V by 3 bases; bases with no gene match: 7. This CDR3 contains 16 residues. The CDR3 loop reads CASSWGTGTGNQPQHF. The CDR3 DNA sequence: TGTGCCAGCAGCTGGGGGACAGGAACGGGCAATCAGCCCCAGCATTTT. The complete variable domain, with remaining parts taken from reference TRBV5-8 and TRBJ1-5, reads EAGVTQSPTHLIKTRGQQATLRCSPISGHTSVYWYQQALGLGLQFLLWYDEGEERNRGNFPPRFSGRQFPNYSSELNVNALELEDSALYLCASSWGTGTGNQPQHFGDGTRLSIL.

This clonotype appeared once. The conserved phenylalanine or tryptophan is not found at the CDR3 terminus, so this likely reflects a read error. The rearrangement joins TRBV20-1 to TRBJ1-5; no firm D call. This CDR3 spans 14 amino acids. Germline V CDR1 and CDR2: DFQATT, SNEGSKA (reference sequence). V shed 6 bases and J shed 6 bases, with 18 bases lying between them. The CDR3: CSADHGDLGQPQHS. CDR3 sequence (DNA): TGCAGTGCCGATCACGGGGATTTAGGTCAGCCCCAGCATTCT.

The V call is TRBV29-1, the J call TRBJ2-5; tentative D call: TRBD1 (6 bases). Germline CDR1 is SQVTM and CDR2 is ANQGSEA. The CDR3 runs to 13 residues. With 4 bases removed from V and 5 bases from J, the gap between germline ends came to 14 bases. The CDR3 DNA sequence: TGCAGCGTTGTGAGGGGGACGCGGGAGACCCAGTACTTC. Translating it yields CSVVRGTRETQYF.

This clonotype was recorded a few times. The chain uses TRBV19 and TRBJ1-5; unclear D gene. This CDR3 spans 16 amino acids. V shed 4 bases and J shed 0 bases, with 13 bases lying between them. Germline CDR1 reads LNHDA; CDR2 reads SQIVND (reference sequence). The CDR3 region has the DNA TGTGCCAGTAGTACCGGACGGACGTATAGCAATCAGCCCCAGCATTTT. Residues: CASSTGRTYSNQPQHF.

This clonotype was counted between two and nine times. The chain uses TRBV20-1 and TRBJ1-5; TRBD1 aligns across 8 bases. Per the germline V gene, CDR1 is DFQATT and CDR2 is SNEGSKA (reference sequence). The CDR3 has 15 residues. The V and J ends lost 5 bases and 1 base, in that order; junction bases with no gene match: 7. The CDR3 region has the DNA TGCAGTGCTGTACTAACAGGGGGGAGCAATCAGCCCCAGCATTTT. Its translation is CSAVLTGGSNQPQHF.

This chain joins TRBV27 and TRBJ2-1, with D possibly being TRBD1 (7 bases). CDR3 length: 14 residues. With 5 bases removed from V and 5 bases from J, the gap between germline ends came to 13 bases. Germline-derived CDR1 and CDR2 are MNHEY and SMNVEV (reference sequence). Here the CDR3 DNA reads TGTGCCAGCAGTCGACAGGGACTTAACAATGAGCAGTTCTTC. Its protein is CASSRQGLNNEQFF.

This clonotype came up many times. The gene calls are TRBV28 and TRBJ1-5; 10 positions agree with TRBD1. The CDR3 sequence is 16 residues long. The J segment lost 2 bases and the V segment lost 5 bases, leaving 6 bases of the junction unmatched. CDR1 and CDR2 (germline): MDHEN, SYDVKM. The CDR3 region has the DNA TGTGCCAGCAGTCCCCCGGGGACAGGGGGCAATCAGCCCCAGCATTTT. Translated: CASSPPGTGGNQPQHF.

This clonotype was recorded many times. The chain couples TRBV7-2 to TRBJ2-5, with 7 bases that match TRBD1. Germline V gene lookup returns CDR1 SGHTA and CDR2 FQGNSA. V shed 4 bases and J 5 bases; nucleotides not matched to a gene: 4. The CDR3 loop spans 13 amino acids. The CDR3 bases are TGTGCCAGCAGCTGGGACAGTTGGGAGACCCAGTACTTC. Its translation is CASSWDSWETQYF.

The chain uses TRBV29-1 and TRBJ1-5; D unresolved. The ends were cut back, 3 bases at V and 6 bases at J, with 12 bases in the middle. This CDR3 spans 13 amino acids. The germline CDR1 and CDR2 sequences are SQVTM and ANQGSEA. Here the CDR3 DNA reads TGCAGCGTTGAGGAGGGTTGGGGTCAGCCCCAGCATTTT. Protein: CSVEEGWGQPQHF.

The V call is TRBV5-1, the J call TRBJ2-7, with TRBD1 matching 8 bases. Per the germline V gene, CDR1 is SGHRS and CDR2 is YFSETQ. This CDR3 is 14 amino acids long. With V trimmed by 9 bases and J by 7 bases, 15 bases remained unmatched. The CDR3 DNA follows: TGCGCCACCCACCTCGGACAGGGTATGGGGGAGCAGTACTTC. Translated, it gives CATHLGQGMGEQYF.

At least ten counts were recorded for this clonotype. This chain uses TRBV27 with TRBJ2-7, with TRBD1 identical over 7 bases. This CDR3 contains 16 residues. The ends lost 4 bases at V and 5 bases at J; junction bases unmatched: 14. Germline V CDR1 and CDR2: MNHEY, SMNVEV (reference sequence). The CDR3 DNA follows: TGTGCCAGCAGTTCCACCGAGTTTAGACAGGGTAACGAGCAGTACTTC. Encoded protein: CASSSTEFRQGNEQYF.

The V call is TRBV9, the J call TRBJ2-7; D assignment may be TRBD1 or TRBD2 (5 bases each). Trimming stripped 4 bases from V and 1 base from J, with 15 bases between. Per germline, CDR1 SGDLS and CDR2 YYNGEE. The CDR3 runs to 15 residues. CDR3 nucleotides: TGTGCCAGCAGCTTAACCGGGACCGCGTCCTACGAGCAGTACTTC. Encoded protein: CASSLTGTASYEQYF.

This clonotype was counted only a few times. J is TRBJ2-7 and V is TRBV7-2, with TRBD2 matching 12 bases. CDR3 length: 15 residues. V dropped 5 bases and J dropped 1; count of bases not matched to a gene: 3. The germline V gene has CDR1 SGHTA and CDR2 FQGNSA. Written as DNA, the CDR3 is TGTGCCAGCAGCCGACTAGCGGGAGAGTCCTACGAGCAGTACTTC. It is translated as CASSRLAGESYEQYF.

In this sample, this clonotype turned up many times. V and J are TRBV7-9 and TRBJ1-2; D remains ambiguous. Germline V gene data show CDR1 as SEHNR and CDR2 as FQNEAQ (reference sequence). This CDR3 region has 14 residues. V was trimmed by 6 bases and J by 0 bases, leaving 11 bases between them. CDR3 protein: CASSSTGANYGYTF. CDR3 coding DNA: TGTGCCAGCAGTTCGACGGGAGCTAACTATGGCTACACCTTC. Drawing the rest from reference TRBV7-9 and TRBJ1-2, the complete variable domain is DTGVSQNPRHKITKRGQNVTFRCDPISEHNRLYWYRQTLGQGPEFLTYFQNEAQLEKSRLLSDRFSAERPKGSFSTLEIQRTEQGDSAMYLCASSSTGANYGYTFGSGTRLTVV.

The sample holds a few counts of this clonotype. The rearrangement joins TRBV5-4 to TRBJ2-5; D not certain. Deletions cut 2 bases from V and 4 bases from J, with 12 bases between. CDR1 SGHNT and CDR2 YYREEE come from the germline V gene (reference sequence). The CDR3 has 14 amino acids. CDR3 nucleotides: TGTGCCAGCAGCTTTGGACCGGGTGGAGAGACCCAGTACTTC. It specifies CASSFGPGGETQYF.

V and J are TRBV6-2 or TRBV6-3 and TRBJ1-1; 7 bases align to TRBD1. The CDR3 totals 15 residues. Germline V gene lookup returns CDR1 MNHEY and CDR2 SVGEGT. After removal of 5 bases from V and 1 base from J, the junction contained 7 bases not matched to a gene. This chain's CDR3 is CASSGHRGANTEAFF. The CDR3 DNA sequence: TGTGCCAGCAGTGGACACAGGGGAGCGAACACTGAAGCTTTCTTT.

This clonotype was seen repeatedly, ten times or more. The chain couples TRBV27 to TRBJ1-2, with D uncertain. The ends were cut back, 2 bases at V and 1 base at J, with 5 bases in the middle. The germline gives CDR1 MNHEY, CDR2 SMNVEV (reference sequence). The CDR3 is 13 amino acids. The CDR3 protein is CASSLNINYGYTF. DNA of the CDR3: TGTGCCAGCAGTTTAAACATTAACTATGGCTACACCTTC.

This clonotype was counted ten times or more. This CDR3 reads CASSLGSSGTKQETQYF. Here the CDR3 DNA reads TGTGCCAGCAGCTTAGGAAGTAGCGGGACGAAACAAGAGACCCAGTACTTC. V is TRBV7-8 and J is TRBJ2-5; 8 bases are a match to TRBD2. CDR3 size: 17 residues. The germline V gene has CDR1 SGHVS and CDR2 FQNEAQ. Trimming cost V 1 base and J 2 bases; bases outside gene matches: 9.

This clonotype was counted only a few times. The chain is built from TRBV7-8 and TRBJ2-1; the match to TRBD2 covers 11 bases. The CDR3 sequence is 16 residues long. Unmatched junction bases numbered 5, after V lost 1 base and J lost 6 bases. Per the germline V gene, CDR1 is SGHVS and CDR2 is FQNEAQ. CDR3 bases: TGTGCCAGCAGCTTAGTGGGTAGCGGGAGGGTCAATGAGCAGTTCTTC. It specifies CASSLVGSGRVNEQFF.

This clonotype was counted many times. The chain is built from TRBV28 and TRBJ1-5; 7 bases fit TRBD1. Germline V lookup: CDR1 MDHEN, CDR2 SYDVKM. This CDR3 is built from 15 residues. With V trimmed by 6 bases and J by 3 bases, 8 bases remained unmatched. The CDR3 loop is CASSLGTANNQPQHF. CDR3 DNA sequence: TGTGCCAGCAGCCTAGGGACAGCCAACAATCAGCCCCAGCATTTT. The full variable domain, rest sourced from reference TRBV28 and TRBJ1-5, is DVKVTQSSRYLVKRTGEKVFLECVQDMDHENMFWYRQDPGLGLRLIYFSYDVKMKEKGDIPEGYSVSREKKERFSLILESASTNQTSMYLCASSLGTANNQPQHFGDGTRLSIL.

This clonotype was found many times. The chain carries TRBV2 and TRBJ2-5; 8 positions agree with TRBD1. The V and J ends lost 3 bases and 7 bases, in that order; junction bases with no gene match: 10. Germline loops: CDR1 SNHLY, CDR2 FYNNEI. The CDR3 contains 15 residues. The CDR3 is CASSDGQGARGTQYF. The CDR3 bases are TGTGCCAGCAGTGACGGTCAGGGGGCGCGTGGGACCCAGTACTTC.

The chain employs TRBV19 and TRBJ2-7; 9 nucleotides match TRBD1. CDR3 length: 15 amino acids. The J segment lost 3 bases and the V segment lost 4 bases, leaving 7 bases of the junction unmatched. The germline V gene encodes CDR1 LNHDA and CDR2 SQIVND (reference sequence). The CDR3 sequence: CASSTGTGPIYEQYF. CDR3 bases: TGTGCCAGTAGTACCGGGACAGGGCCTATCTACGAGCAGTACTTC.

This chain joins TRBV4-1 and TRBJ1-1, with TRBD1 matching 7 bases. CDR3 length: 14 amino acids. Germline V gene lookup returns CDR1 MGHRA and CDR2 YSYEKL. Trimming at V came to 3 bases and at J to 7 bases, leaving 8 bases not matched to a gene. The CDR3 DNA sequence: TGCGCCAGCAGCCATACGACAGGGTCGGGTGAAGCTTTCTTT. It encodes CASSHTTGSGEAFF.

This chain uses TRBV20-1 with TRBJ2-7; 8 positions agree with TRBD1. Germline CDR1 reads DFQATT; CDR2 reads SNEGSKA (reference sequence). V lost 2 bases and J lost 5; bases outside the gene matches: 8. This CDR3 region has 14 residues. CDR3 in amino acids: CSARFWTGLNEQYF. CDR3 DNA sequence: TGCAGTGCTAGATTTTGGACAGGGTTGAACGAGCAGTACTTC.